What follows describes a single TCR beta chain. The antigen is undetermined. UMIs were included in TCR beta cDNA generated by 5'RACE template switching. From the 5' RACE reads, TCRdb lists one entry per CDR3 protein and no DNA. This table lists over 200,000 distinct CDR3 sequences. This sample is part of a study of T cells expressing NK-cell markers. Overall study: All TCR beta repertoires analysed originated from sorted CD3+CD56+NKG2C+, CD3+CD56+NKG2C- and CD3+CD56-NKG2C+ T cells.

Study-wide results and caveats: A range of 1.0-7.0% of CD8+ T cells consisted of dominant NKG2C+ clonotypes in a handful of donors.

This CDR3 has 15 amino acids. Germline assignment: CDR1 SGDLS and CDR2 YYNGEE. The sequence came from a man between 18 and 29 years old in good health. The chain links TRBV9 to TRBJ2-3; with no DNA, the TCRdb D assignment of TRBD2 cannot be verified. The sample taken for sequencing was blood T cells: a sorted CD56 or NKG2C T cell subset, CD4+ or CD8+ T cells, or bulk PBMC T cells (not recorded which). CDR3 sequence reads: CASSAAGGLTDTQYF.